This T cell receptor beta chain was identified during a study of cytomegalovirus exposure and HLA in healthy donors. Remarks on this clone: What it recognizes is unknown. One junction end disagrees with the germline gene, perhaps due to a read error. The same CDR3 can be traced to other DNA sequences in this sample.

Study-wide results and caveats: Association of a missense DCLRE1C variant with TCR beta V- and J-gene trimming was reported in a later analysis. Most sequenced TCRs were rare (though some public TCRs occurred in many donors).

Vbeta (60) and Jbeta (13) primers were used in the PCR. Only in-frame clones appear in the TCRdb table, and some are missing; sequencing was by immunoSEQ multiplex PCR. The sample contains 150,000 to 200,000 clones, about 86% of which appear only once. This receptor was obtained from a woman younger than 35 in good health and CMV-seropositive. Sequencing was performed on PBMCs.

In nucleotides, the CDR3 is TGCGCCAGCAGTGAGTATTATGGTTTCGGGACAGAAACCTACGAGCAGTACTTT. Translating it yields CASSEYYGFGTETYEQYF. The V call is TRBV10-1, the J call TRBJ2-7; 7 bases align to TRBD1. Germline values: CDR1 WNHNN, CDR2 SYGVQD (reference sequence). This CDR3 is 18 amino acids long.